This TCR beta chain emerged from a study of T-cell memory formation after mild COVID-19. As for the study in general: TCR clusters largely stayed donor specific.

This clonotype was seen a handful of times. Its antigen is currently unknown. Deletions cut 1 base from V and 2 bases from J, with 7 bases between. In germline, CDR1 is SGHDN, CDR2 FVKESK. This CDR3 has 14 residues. TCRdb passed the 5' RACE reads through MiXCR, listing each CDR3 protein once. The sample includes 470,000 or so distinct CDR3 sequences, around 25% of them seen just once. Findings and limits, study-wide: Pre-infection memory carried some responding clones, suggesting that cross-reactive memory joined.

This sequence was found in an adult woman who had mild COVID-19 (a few samples of this study predate the infection). Cell type and time point are not known. The V gene is TRBV14, the J gene TRBJ2-3; no reliable D call. Sequenced sample: PBMCs or a T cell subset sorted from them (not recorded which). The CDR3 is CASSQVVVTDTQYF. CDR3 bases: TGTGCCAGCAGCCAAGTCGTGGTCACAGATACGCAGTATTTT.